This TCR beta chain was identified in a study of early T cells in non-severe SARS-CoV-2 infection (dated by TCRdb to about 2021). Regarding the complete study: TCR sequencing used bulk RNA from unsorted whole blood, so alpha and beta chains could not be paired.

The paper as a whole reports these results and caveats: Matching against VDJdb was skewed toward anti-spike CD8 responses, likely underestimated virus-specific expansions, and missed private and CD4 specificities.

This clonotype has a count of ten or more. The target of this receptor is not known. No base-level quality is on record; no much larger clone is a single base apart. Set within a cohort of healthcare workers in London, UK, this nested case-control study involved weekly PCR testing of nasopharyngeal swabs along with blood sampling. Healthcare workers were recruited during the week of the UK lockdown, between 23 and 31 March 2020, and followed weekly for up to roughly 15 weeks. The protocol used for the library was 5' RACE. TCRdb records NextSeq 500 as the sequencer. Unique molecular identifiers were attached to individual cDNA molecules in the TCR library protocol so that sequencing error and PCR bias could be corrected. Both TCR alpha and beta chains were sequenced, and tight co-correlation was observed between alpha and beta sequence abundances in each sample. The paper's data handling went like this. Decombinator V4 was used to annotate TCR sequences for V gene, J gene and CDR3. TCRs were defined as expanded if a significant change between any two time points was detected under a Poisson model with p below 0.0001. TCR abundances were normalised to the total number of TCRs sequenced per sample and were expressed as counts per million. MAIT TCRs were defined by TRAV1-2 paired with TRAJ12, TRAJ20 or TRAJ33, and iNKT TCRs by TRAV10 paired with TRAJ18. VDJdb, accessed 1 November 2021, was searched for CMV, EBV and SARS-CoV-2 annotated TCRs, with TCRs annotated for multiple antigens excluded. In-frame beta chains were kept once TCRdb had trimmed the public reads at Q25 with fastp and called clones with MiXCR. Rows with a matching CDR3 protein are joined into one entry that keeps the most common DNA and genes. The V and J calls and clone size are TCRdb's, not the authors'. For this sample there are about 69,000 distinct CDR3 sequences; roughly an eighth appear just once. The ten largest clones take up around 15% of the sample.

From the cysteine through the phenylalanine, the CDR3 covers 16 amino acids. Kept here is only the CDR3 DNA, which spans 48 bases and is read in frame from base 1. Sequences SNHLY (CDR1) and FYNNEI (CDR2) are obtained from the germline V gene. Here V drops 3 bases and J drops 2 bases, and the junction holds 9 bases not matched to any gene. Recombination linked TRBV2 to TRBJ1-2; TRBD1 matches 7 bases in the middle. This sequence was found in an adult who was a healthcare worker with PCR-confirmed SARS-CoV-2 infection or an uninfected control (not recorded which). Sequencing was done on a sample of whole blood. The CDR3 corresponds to CASSDNGQVHNYGYTF. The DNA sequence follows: TGTGCCAGCAGTGACAACGGACAGGTTCACAACTATGGCTACACCTTC.